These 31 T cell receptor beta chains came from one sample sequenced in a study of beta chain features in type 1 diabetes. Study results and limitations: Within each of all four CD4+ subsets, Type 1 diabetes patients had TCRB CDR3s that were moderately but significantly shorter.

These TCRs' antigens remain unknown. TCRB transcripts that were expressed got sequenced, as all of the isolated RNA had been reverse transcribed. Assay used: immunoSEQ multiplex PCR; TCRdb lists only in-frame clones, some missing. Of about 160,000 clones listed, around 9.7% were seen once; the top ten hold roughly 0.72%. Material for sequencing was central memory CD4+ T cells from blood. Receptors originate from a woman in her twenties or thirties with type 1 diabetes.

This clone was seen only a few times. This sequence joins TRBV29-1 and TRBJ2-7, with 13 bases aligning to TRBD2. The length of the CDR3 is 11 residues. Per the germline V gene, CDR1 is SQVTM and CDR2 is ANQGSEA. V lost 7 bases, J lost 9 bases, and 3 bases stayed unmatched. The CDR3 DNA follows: TGCAGCGCGGGACTAGCGGGACCGCAGTACTTC. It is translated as CSAGLAGPQYF.

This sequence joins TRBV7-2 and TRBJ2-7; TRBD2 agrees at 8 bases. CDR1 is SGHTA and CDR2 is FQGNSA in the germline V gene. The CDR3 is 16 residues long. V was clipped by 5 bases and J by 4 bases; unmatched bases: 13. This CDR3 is CASSRTFGGEGYEQYF. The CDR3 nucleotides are TGTGCCAGCAGCCGCACATTCGGGGGGGAGGGGTACGAGCAGTACTTC.

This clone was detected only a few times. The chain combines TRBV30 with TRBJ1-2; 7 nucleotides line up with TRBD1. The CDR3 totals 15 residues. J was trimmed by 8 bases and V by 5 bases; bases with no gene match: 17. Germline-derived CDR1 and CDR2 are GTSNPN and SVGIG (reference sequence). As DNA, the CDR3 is TGTGCCTGGTCCAGACGGGACAGTTATGGGAGAGGCTACACCTTC. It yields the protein CAWSRRDSYGRGYTF.

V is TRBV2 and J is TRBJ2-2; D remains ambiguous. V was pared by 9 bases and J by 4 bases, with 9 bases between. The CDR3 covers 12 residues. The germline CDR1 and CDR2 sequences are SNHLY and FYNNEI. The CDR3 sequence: CASVGFTGELFF. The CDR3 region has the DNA TGTGCCAGTGTCGGTTTCACCGGGGAGCTGTTTTTT.

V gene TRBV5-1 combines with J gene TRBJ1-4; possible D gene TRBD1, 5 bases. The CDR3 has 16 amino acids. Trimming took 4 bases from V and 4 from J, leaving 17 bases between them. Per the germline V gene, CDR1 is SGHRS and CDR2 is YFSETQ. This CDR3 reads CASSAGGGLNNEKLFF. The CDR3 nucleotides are TGCGCCAGCAGCGCCGGGGGGGGACTTAATAATGAAAAACTGTTTTTT.

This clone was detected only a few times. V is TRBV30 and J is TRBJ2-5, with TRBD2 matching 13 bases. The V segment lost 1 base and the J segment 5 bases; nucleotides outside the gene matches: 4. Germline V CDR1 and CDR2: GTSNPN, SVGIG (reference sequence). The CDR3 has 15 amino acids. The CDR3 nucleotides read TGTGCCTGGAGTGGACTAGCGGGAGGAAGTGAGACCCAGTACTTC. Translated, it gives CAWSGLAGGSETQYF.

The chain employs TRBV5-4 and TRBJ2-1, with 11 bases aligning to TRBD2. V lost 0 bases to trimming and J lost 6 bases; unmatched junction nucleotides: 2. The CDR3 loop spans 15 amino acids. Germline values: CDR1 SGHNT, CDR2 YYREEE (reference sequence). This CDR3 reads CASSLGLAGTNEQFF. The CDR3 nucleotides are TGTGCCAGCAGCTTGGGACTAGCGGGAACCAATGAGCAGTTCTTC.

CDR3 nucleotide sequence: TGTGCCAGCAGCCCCTGGGGGGGGTCCGATGAAAAACTGTTTTTT. Amino acids: CASSPWGGSDEKLFF. The chain uses TRBV9 and TRBJ1-4; D is perhaps TRBD1 (5 bases). The CDR3 has 15 amino acids. V lost 4 bases, J lost 6 bases, and 16 bases lay in between. Germline CDR1 reads SGDLS; CDR2 reads YYNGEE.

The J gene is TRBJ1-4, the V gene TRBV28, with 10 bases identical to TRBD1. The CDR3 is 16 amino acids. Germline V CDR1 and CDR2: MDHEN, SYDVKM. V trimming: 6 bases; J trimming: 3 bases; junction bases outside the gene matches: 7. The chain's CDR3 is CASRDRGRVANEKLFF. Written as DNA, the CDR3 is TGTGCCAGCAGAGACAGGGGGCGCGTTGCTAATGAAAAACTGTTTTTT.

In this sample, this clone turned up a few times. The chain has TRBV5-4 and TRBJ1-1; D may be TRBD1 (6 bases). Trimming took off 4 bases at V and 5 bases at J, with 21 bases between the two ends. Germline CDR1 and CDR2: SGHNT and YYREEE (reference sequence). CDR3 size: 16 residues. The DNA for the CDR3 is TGTGCCAGCAGCGCCGACAGGATACTCGGGTGGACTGAAGCTTTCTTT. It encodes CASSADRILGWTEAFF. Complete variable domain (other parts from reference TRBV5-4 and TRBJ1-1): ETGVTQSPTHLIKTRGQQVTLRCSSQSGHNTVSWYQQALGQGPQFIFQYYREEENGRGNFPPRFSGLQFPNYSSELNVNALELDDSALYLCASSADRILGWTEAFFGQGTRLTVV.

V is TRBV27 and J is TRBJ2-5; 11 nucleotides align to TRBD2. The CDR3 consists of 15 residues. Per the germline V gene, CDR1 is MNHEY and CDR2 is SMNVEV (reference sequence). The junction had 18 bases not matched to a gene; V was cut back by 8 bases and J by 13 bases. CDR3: CASGQTLAGGTRWYF. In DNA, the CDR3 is TGTGCCAGCGGACAAACGCTAGCGGGAGGAACCCGATGGTACTTC.

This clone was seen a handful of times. This CDR3 is CASSPLAEKNTEAFF. CDR3 nucleotide sequence: TGTGCCAGCTCACCACTCGCGGAGAAGAACACTGAAGCTTTCTTT. The chain combines TRBV18 with TRBJ1-1; no clear D. The CDR3 is made up of 15 amino acids. The V end lost 1 base, the J end lost 1 base, and 10 bases lay between the germline ends. Germline assignment: CDR1 KGHSH and CDR2 LQKENI.

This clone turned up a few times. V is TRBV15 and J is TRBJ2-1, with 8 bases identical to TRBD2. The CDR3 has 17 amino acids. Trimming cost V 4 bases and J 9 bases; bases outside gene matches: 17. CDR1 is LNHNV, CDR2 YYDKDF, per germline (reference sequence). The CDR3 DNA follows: TGTGCCACCAGCAAGGACTTTTCGAGCGGGAGATCTGGTGAGCAGTTCTTC. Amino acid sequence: CATSKDFSSGRSGEQFF.

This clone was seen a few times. The CDR3 is CASSSGDRQETQYF. The CDR3 DNA follows: TGCGCCAGCAGCTCGGGGGACAGGCAAGAGACCCAGTACTTC. V is TRBV5-1 and J is TRBJ2-5; TRBD1 matches at 8 bases. This CDR3 is 14 amino acids long. With V trimmed by 3 bases and J by 2 bases, 3 bases remained unmatched. CDR1 is SGHRS and CDR2 is YFSETQ in the germline V gene.

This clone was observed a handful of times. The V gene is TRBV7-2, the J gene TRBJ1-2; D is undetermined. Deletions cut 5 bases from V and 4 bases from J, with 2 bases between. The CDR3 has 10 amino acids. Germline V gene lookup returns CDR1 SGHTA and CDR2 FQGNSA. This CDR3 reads CASSLYGYTF. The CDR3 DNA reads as TGTGCCAGCAGCCTCTATGGCTACACCTTC.

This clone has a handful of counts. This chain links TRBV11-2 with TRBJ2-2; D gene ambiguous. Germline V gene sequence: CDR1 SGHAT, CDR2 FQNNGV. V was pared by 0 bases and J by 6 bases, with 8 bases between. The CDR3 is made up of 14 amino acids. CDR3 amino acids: CASSLEVASGELFF. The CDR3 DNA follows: TGTGCCAGCAGCTTAGAGGTAGCTTCCGGGGAGCTGTTTTTT.

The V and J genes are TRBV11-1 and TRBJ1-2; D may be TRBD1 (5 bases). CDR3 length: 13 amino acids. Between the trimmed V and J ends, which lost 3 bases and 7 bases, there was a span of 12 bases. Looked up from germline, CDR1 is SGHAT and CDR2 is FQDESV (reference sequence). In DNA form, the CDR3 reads TGTGCCAGCAGCTTCGGACAAAATGGTGGCTACACCTTC. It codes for CASSFGQNGGYTF.

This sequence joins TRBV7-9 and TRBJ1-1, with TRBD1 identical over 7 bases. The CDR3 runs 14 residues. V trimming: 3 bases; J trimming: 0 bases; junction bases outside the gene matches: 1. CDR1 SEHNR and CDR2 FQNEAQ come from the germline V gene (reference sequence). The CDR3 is CASSLTGLNTEAFF. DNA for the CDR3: TGTGCCAGCAGCTTGACAGGGTTGAACACTGAAGCTTTCTTT.

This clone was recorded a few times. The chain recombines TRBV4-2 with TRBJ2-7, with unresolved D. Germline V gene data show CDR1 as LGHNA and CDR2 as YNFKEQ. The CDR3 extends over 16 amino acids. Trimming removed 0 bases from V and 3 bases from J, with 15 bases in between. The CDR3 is CASSQDDQIAVYEQYF. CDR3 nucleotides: TGTGCCAGCAGCCAAGATGACCAAATCGCGGTCTACGAGCAGTACTTC.

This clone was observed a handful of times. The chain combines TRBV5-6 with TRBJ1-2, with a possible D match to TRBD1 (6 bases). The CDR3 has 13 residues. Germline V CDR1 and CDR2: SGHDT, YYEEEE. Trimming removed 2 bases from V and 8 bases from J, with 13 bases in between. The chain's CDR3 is CASSFAQGAGYTF. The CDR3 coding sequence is TGTGCCAGCAGCTTCGCACAGGGAGCGGGCTACACCTTC.

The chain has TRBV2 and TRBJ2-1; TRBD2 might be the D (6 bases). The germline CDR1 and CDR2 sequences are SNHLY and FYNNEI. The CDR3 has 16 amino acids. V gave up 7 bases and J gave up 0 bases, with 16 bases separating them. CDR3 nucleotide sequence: TGTGCCAGCAAAACGGCAACGGGAGACTCCTACAATGAGCAGTTCTTC. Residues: CASKTATGDSYNEQFF. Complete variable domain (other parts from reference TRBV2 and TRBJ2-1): EPEVTQTPSHQVTQMGQEVILRCVPISNHLYFYWYRQILGQKVEFLVSFYNNEISEKSEIFDDQFSVERPDGSNFTLKIRSTKLEDSAMYFCASKTATGDSYNEQFFGPGTRLTVL.

CDR3 coding DNA: TGTGCCAGCAGAATGGGGAGGGATCAGCCCCAGCATTTT. Its translation is CASRMGRDQPQHF. V and J are TRBV7-2 and TRBJ1-5; D unresolved. Trimming took off 6 bases at V and 5 bases at J, with 11 bases between the two ends. The germline CDR1 and CDR2 sequences are SGHTA and FQGNSA. CDR3 length: 13 amino acids.

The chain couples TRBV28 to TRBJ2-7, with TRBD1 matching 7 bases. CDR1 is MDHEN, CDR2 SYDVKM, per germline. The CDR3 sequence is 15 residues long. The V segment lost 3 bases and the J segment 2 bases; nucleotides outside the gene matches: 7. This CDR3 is CASSLLGGPPYEQYF. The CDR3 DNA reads TGTGCCAGCAGTTTGTTAGGGGGCCCTCCCTACGAGCAGTACTTC.

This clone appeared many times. The CDR3 here is CASSQSPIFSPSTDTQYF. For the CDR3, the DNA is TGTGCCAGCAGCCAATCTCCTATTTTTAGCCCTAGCACAGATACGCAGTATTTT. The V and J genes are TRBV4-2 and TRBJ2-3; D is undetermined. Trimming removed 2 bases at V and 0 bases at J, with 18 bases between. The length of the CDR3 is 18 residues. From germline, CDR1 is LGHNA and CDR2 YNFKEQ.

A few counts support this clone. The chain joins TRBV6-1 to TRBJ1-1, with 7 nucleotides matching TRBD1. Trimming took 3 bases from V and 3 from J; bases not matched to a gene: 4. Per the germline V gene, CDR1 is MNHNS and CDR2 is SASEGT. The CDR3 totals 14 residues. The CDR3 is CASSDNRGYTEAFF. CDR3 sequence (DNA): TGTGCCAGCAGTGATAACAGGGGCTACACTGAAGCTTTCTTT.

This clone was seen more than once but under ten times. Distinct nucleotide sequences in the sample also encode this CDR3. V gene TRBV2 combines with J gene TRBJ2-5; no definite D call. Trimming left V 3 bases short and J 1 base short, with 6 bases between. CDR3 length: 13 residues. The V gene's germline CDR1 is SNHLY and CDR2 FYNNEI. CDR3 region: CASSEGRQETQYF. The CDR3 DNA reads TGTGCCAGCAGTGAGGGCCGCCAAGAGACCCAGTACTTC.

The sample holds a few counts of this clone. The CDR3 coding sequence is TGTGCCAGCTCACCACGGACAGGGATGAACACTGAAGCTTTCTTT. This translates into CASSPRTGMNTEAFF. The rearrangement uses TRBV18 and TRBJ1-1, with TRBD1 matching 8 bases. V shed 1 base, J shed 0 bases, and the junction held 1 base outside the gene matches. The length of the CDR3 is 15 residues. Germline V gene data show CDR1 as KGHSH and CDR2 as LQKENI.

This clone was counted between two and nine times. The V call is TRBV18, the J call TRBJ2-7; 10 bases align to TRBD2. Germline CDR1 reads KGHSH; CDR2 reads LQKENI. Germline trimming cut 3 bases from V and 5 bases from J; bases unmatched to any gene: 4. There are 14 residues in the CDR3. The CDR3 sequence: CASSPSSGSDEQYF. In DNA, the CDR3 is TGTGCCAGCTCACCCTCTAGCGGGAGCGACGAGCAGTACTTC. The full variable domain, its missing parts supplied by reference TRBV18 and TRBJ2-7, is NAGVMQNPRHLVRRRGQEARLRCSPMKGHSHVYWYRQLPEEGLKFMVYLQKENIIDESGMPKERFSAEFPKEGPSILRIQQVVRGDSAAYFCASSPSSGSDEQYFGPGTRLTVT.

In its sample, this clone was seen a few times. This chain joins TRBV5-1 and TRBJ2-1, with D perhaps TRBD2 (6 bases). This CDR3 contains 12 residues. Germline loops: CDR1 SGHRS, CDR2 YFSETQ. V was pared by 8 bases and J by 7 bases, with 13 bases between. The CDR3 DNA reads TGCGCCAGTACCACTAGCATGAATGAGCAGTTCTTC. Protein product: CASTTSMNEQFF.

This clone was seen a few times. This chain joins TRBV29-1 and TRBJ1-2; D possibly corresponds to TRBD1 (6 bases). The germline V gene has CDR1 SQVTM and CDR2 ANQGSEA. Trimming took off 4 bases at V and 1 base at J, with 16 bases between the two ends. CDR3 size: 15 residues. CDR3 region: CSVAQQGLGNYGYTF. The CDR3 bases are TGCAGCGTTGCCCAACAGGGCTTGGGTAACTATGGCTACACCTTC.

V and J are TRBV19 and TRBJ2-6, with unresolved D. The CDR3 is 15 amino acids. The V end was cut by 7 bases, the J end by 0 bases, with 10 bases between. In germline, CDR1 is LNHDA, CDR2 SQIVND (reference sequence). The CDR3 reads CASKFLNSGANVLTF. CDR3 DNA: TGTGCCAGTAAATTCCTTAACTCTGGGGCCAACGTCCTGACTTTC.